The 18 T cell receptor beta chains below come from one sample, sequenced in a study of Graves' ophthalmopathy and Graves' hyperthyroidism. RNA transcripts served as template for amplifying TCR beta CDR3 sequences. First-round RT-PCR used HTBI primers; second-round multiplex PCR followed. MiXCR, applied by TCRdb to the multiplex PCR reads, yields one record per CDR3 protein. Among some 520,000 distinct CDR3 sequences listed, approximately 15% were seen once. Material for sequencing was blood. These receptors originate from a woman aged 25-40 years with Graves' ophthalmopathy.

This clonotype turned up a few times. The chain is built from TRBV5-1 and TRBJ2-4; 9 positions match TRBD2. The germline V gene has CDR1 SGHRS and CDR2 YFSETQ. This CDR3 has 14 amino acids. V lost 5 bases to trimming and J lost 14 bases; unmatched junction nucleotides: 14. The CDR3 region has the DNA TGCGCCAGCAGGTCTAGCGGGGCCCCCGCCGTAGAGTACTTC. Translation gives CASRSSGAPAVEYF.

This clonotype was recorded many times. This chain connects TRBV20-1 to TRBJ2-7, with TRBD2 identical over 9 bases. CDR1 and CDR2 (germline): DFQATT, SNEGSKA (reference sequence). The CDR3 is 14 residues long. The V and J ends lost 1 base and 3 bases, in that order; junction bases with no gene match: 4. The chain's CDR3 is CSARGSSGIYEQYF. Written as DNA, the CDR3 is TGCAGTGCTAGAGGTTCTAGCGGGATCTACGAGCAGTACTTC.

This clonotype was seen many times. The chain employs TRBV7-9 and TRBJ2-7; TRBD1 agrees at 9 bases. The CDR3 contains 15 residues. The germline CDR1 and CDR2 sequences are SEHNR and FQNEAQ (reference sequence). The J segment lost 6 bases and the V segment lost 6 bases, leaving 12 bases of the junction unmatched. CDR3 in DNA: TGTGCCAGCAGTTCTCAGGGGACAGGGAGTATCGAGCAGTACTTC. Amino acid sequence: CASSSQGTGSIEQYF. Complete variable domain (other parts from reference TRBV7-9 and TRBJ2-7): DTGVSQNPRHKITKRGQNVTFRCDPISEHNRLYWYRQTLGQGPEFLTYFQNEAQLEKSRLLSDRFSAERPKGSFSTLEIQRTEQGDSAMYLCASSSQGTGSIEQYFGPGTRLTVT.

This clonotype was seen ten or more times. The genes are TRBV6-5 and TRBJ2-7; D tentatively fits TRBD1 or TRBD2 (5 bases each). CDR3 length: 13 amino acids. In germline, CDR1 is MNHEY, CDR2 SVGAGI. The ends were cut back, 2 bases at V and 6 bases at J, with 11 bases in the middle. CDR3 coding DNA: TGTGCCAGCAGTTACCCAGGGAGTCGCGAGCAGTACTTC. It yields the protein CASSYPGSREQYF.

This clonotype was recorded at least ten times. The chain combines TRBV12-3 or TRBV12-4 with TRBJ2-7; D perhaps matches TRBD2 (5 bases). V dropped 0 bases and J dropped 6 bases, with 12 bases sitting between them. The CDR3 runs 14 residues. The CDR3 coding sequence is TGTGCCAGCAGTTTAGCACGGGGAGCAAGCGAGCAGTACTTC. Amino acid sequence: CASSLARGASEQYF.

The J gene is TRBJ2-2, the V gene TRBV29-1, with D unclear. The germline gives CDR1 SQVTM, CDR2 ANQGSEA. V was shortened by 3 bases and J by 2 bases, with 10 bases between the two germline ends. This CDR3 is built from 14 residues. DNA for the CDR3: TGCAGCGTTGAGCAGACCCGAAACACCGGGGAGCTGTTTTTT. Translated: CSVEQTRNTGELFF.

Note on this clonotype: A much larger clone differs by one base, so this may be a read error. V gene TRBV27 combines with J gene TRBJ1-6, with TRBD1 matching 7 bases. The CDR3 has 15 residues. Germline V gene sequence: CDR1 MNHEY, CDR2 SMNVEV (reference sequence). CDR3 DNA sequence: TGTGCCAGCAGTTTCCAGGGGGATAGCAATTCACACCTCCACTTT. Encoded protein: CASSFQGDSNSHLHF.

This clonotype has a count of ten or more. The rearrangement uses TRBV28 and TRBJ2-7; the match to TRBD1 covers 8 bases. The germline V gene has CDR1 MDHEN and CDR2 SYDVKM. V dropped 7 bases and J dropped 4; count of bases not matched to a gene: 12. The CDR3 is made up of 15 amino acids. CDR3: CASTPYPGQGYEQYF. CDR3 sequence (DNA): TGTGCCAGCACTCCTTACCCCGGACAGGGATACGAGCAGTACTTC.

The V gene is TRBV5-5, the J gene TRBJ1-6, with D hard to call. CDR1 and CDR2 from the germline V gene are SGHKS and YYEKEE (reference sequence). V lost 6 bases, J lost 0 bases, and 13 bases lay in between. The CDR3 covers 16 residues. The CDR3 coding sequence is TGTGCCAGCACCCCGACGGTGAGCTCCTATAATTCACCCCTCCACTTT. This translates into CASTPTVSSYNSPLHF.

This clonotype occurred many times. J is TRBJ2-7 and V is TRBV12-3 or TRBV12-4; maybe TRBD2 (6 bases). V gave up 3 bases and J gave up 0 bases, with 12 bases separating them. The CDR3 spans 15 residues. The DNA of the CDR3 is TGTGCCAGCAGTTTCGGGGGACCGAGCTCCTACGAGCAGTACTTC. Translating gives CASSFGGPSSYEQYF.

This clonotype was found a few times. The rearrangement links TRBV2 to TRBJ1-5, with 7 bases that match TRBD1. Germline trimming cut 6 bases from V and 7 bases from J; bases unmatched to any gene: 9. Germline CDR1 SNHLY, CDR2 FYNNEI. This CDR3 region has 14 residues. DNA of the CDR3: TGTGCCAGCAGATCCGGGACAGAGATGCAGCCCCAGCATTTT. Translating gives CASRSGTEMQPQHF. Full variable domain (outside the CDR3, taken from reference TRBV2 and TRBJ1-5): EPEVTQTPSHQVTQMGQEVILRCVPISNHLYFYWYRQILGQKVEFLVSFYNNEISEKSEIFDDQFSVERPDGSNFTLKIRSTKLEDSAMYFCASRSGTEMQPQHFGDGTRLSIL.

This clonotype was seen only a few times. The V gene is TRBV18, the J gene TRBJ2-7; TRBD1 matches 11 bases. CDR3 length: 13 amino acids. Trimming at V came to 6 bases and at J to 5 bases, leaving 3 bases not matched to a gene. The germline V gene encodes CDR1 KGHSH and CDR2 LQKENI. The CDR3 is CASSGTGGNEQYF. CDR3 nucleotide sequence: TGTGCCAGCTCCGGGACAGGGGGGAACGAGCAGTACTTC.

The chain carries TRBV6-5 and TRBJ1-5; perhaps TRBD1 as D (5 bases). The ends were cut back, 2 bases at V and 5 bases at J, with 13 bases in the middle. Germline V gives CDR1 MNHEY, CDR2 SVGAGI. CDR3 length: 15 amino acids. The CDR3 reads CASSYGLGVDQPQHF. In nucleotides, the CDR3 is TGTGCCAGCAGTTACGGTCTAGGGGTTGATCAGCCCCAGCATTTT.

This clonotype was counted ten times or more. This chain links TRBV9 with TRBJ1-5, with 8 bases aligning to TRBD1. Trimming at V came to 2 bases and at J to 4 bases, leaving 5 bases not matched to a gene. CDR3 length: 15 residues. Germline loops: CDR1 SGDLS, CDR2 YYNGEE. The CDR3 coding sequence is TGTGCCAGCAGCGTGGGGACAGGTCCTAATCAGCCCCAGCATTTT. It encodes CASSVGTGPNQPQHF.

A few counts support this clonotype. This chain joins TRBV2 and TRBJ1-1; the match to TRBD1 covers 8 bases. V trimming: 6 bases; J trimming: 9 bases; junction bases outside the gene matches: 6. This CDR3 comprises 12 residues. Germline V gene data show CDR1 as SNHLY and CDR2 as FYNNEI. CDR3 bases: TGTGCCAGCAGGACGGACAGGGTTCAAGCTTTCTTT. Translated: CASRTDRVQAFF.

This clonotype was seen ten or more times. The chain recombines TRBV30 with TRBJ2-2; D is unresolved. The CDR3 has 14 amino acids. Germline V lookup: CDR1 GTSNPN, CDR2 SVGIG (reference sequence). V lost 0 bases, J lost 7 bases, and 12 bases lay in between. The CDR3 region is CAWSVSPDVGELFF. CDR3 nucleotides: TGTGCCTGGAGTGTCTCCCCCGACGTCGGGGAGCTGTTTTTT.

This clonotype was detected many times. The chain joins TRBV2 to TRBJ2-5, with unresolved D. Per the germline V gene, CDR1 is SNHLY and CDR2 is FYNNEI. This CDR3 is built from 11 residues. Deletions cut 11 bases from V and 5 bases from J, with 12 bases between. CDR3 loop: CASRRRETQYF. The CDR3 DNA sequence: TGTGCCTCCCGTCGCCGCGAGACCCAGTACTTC.

Ten or more counts support this clonotype. The CDR3 nucleotides are TGTGCCAGCAGTCAGACTGCCTATAATTCACCCCTCCACTTT. Encoded protein: CASSQTAYNSPLHF. The J gene is TRBJ1-6, the V gene TRBV7-6; unclear D gene. The germline CDR1 and CDR2 sequences are SGHVS and FNYEAQ. The CDR3 contains 14 residues. V lost 6 bases, J lost 2 bases, and 8 bases lay in between.